The 11 T cell receptor beta chains listed next were all sequenced from one sample in a study of blood T cell repertoires in COVID-19. Here immunoSEQ multiplex PCR was the method, and the copy in TCRdb shows in-frame clones only, minus some. The table includes approximately 99,000 clones, almost 90% detected once. Sequencing input: peripheral blood. The receptor set was obtained from a man in his forties or fifties with COVID-19, enrolled during active disease.

The chain uses TRBV5-4 and TRBJ1-1; 7 nucleotides agree with TRBD1. The J segment lost 6 bases and the V segment lost 1 base, leaving 3 bases of the junction unmatched. The V gene's germline CDR1 is SGHNT and CDR2 YYREEE (reference sequence). The CDR3 sequence is 13 residues long. The CDR3 reads CASSLQGVSEAFF. DNA for the CDR3: TGTGCCAGCAGCTTGCAGGGGGTCTCTGAAGCTTTCTTT.

V and J are TRBV29-1 and TRBJ2-1; a possible D gene is TRBD1 (5 bases). The CDR3 loop spans 14 amino acids. Germline lookup yields CDR1 SQVTM and CDR2 ANQGSEA. Trimming took 5 bases from V and 2 from J, leaving 13 bases between them. The CDR3 protein is CSVQRQGTYNEQFF. CDR3 DNA: TGCAGCGTTCAGAGGCAGGGTACCTACAATGAGCAGTTCTTC.

The rearrangement joins TRBV28 to TRBJ1-1, with TRBD1 matching 9 bases. J was trimmed by 5 bases and V by 5 bases; bases with no gene match: 9. This CDR3 is built from 15 residues. Germline V gives CDR1 MDHEN, CDR2 SYDVKM. The CDR3 nucleotides are TGTGCCAGCAGTGCCCCGGGACAGGGATGGACTGAAGCTTTCTTT. Translated, it gives CASSAPGQGWTEAFF.

V gene TRBV9 combines with J gene TRBJ1-5; no clear D. Germline V gene lookup returns CDR1 SGDLS and CDR2 YYNGEE. V was trimmed by 0 bases and J by 4 bases, leaving 11 bases between them. The CDR3 sequence is 15 residues long. CDR3 amino acids: CASSVAPGSNQPQHF. The CDR3 region has the DNA TGTGCCAGCAGCGTAGCTCCGGGATCAAATCAGCCCCAGCATTTT.

The rearrangement uses TRBV5-1 and TRBJ2-3; TRBD2 matches 7 bases. The CDR3 is 14 amino acids. Germline V gene data show CDR1 as SGHRS and CDR2 as YFSETQ. V was pared by 7 bases and J by 0 bases, with 5 bases of the junction left unmatched. CDR3: CASRSGGSTDTQYF. The CDR3 DNA is TGCGCCAGCCGGTCGGGGGGAAGCACAGATACGCAGTATTTT.

This chain links TRBV19 with TRBJ1-5; possible D gene TRBD1, 6 bases. V was trimmed by 7 bases and J by 6 bases, leaving 19 bases between them. Germline CDR1 is LNHDA and CDR2 is SQIVND (reference sequence). The CDR3 has 15 residues. The CDR3: CASTEQGGPGQPQHF. DNA of the CDR3: TGTGCCAGTACCGAACAGGGTGGTCCAGGTCAGCCCCAGCATTTT.

This clone was seen more than once but under ten times. This chain connects TRBV24-1 to TRBJ2-1; the match to TRBD2 covers 9 bases. CDR1 KGHDR and CDR2 SFDVKD come from the germline V gene. Germline trimming cut 9 bases from V and 8 bases from J; bases unmatched to any gene: 10. The CDR3 runs to 14 residues. The CDR3 loop is CATSASGGMYEQFF. The CDR3, as DNA: TGTGCCACCTCGGCCAGCGGGGGGATGTATGAGCAGTTCTTC.

CDR3 in DNA: TGTGCCAGCTCACCCCAGACGGACTTCGGCTACACCTTC. Residues: CASSPQTDFGYTF. The V and J genes are TRBV18 and TRBJ1-2; no firm D call. Germline V CDR1 and CDR2: KGHSH, LQKENI. The CDR3 totals 13 residues. V lost 3 bases and J lost 8, with 13 bases in between.

The chain couples TRBV29-1 to TRBJ2-3; possibly TRBD1 for D (5 bases). The length of the CDR3 is 12 residues. Germline V CDR1 and CDR2: SQVTM, ANQGSEA. Trimming removed 4 bases at V and 6 bases at J, with 11 bases between. The CDR3 loop is CSVARGIDTQYF. The CDR3 nucleotides are TGCAGCGTTGCTAGGGGAATTGATACGCAGTATTTT.

The gene calls are TRBV2 and TRBJ2-1; 8 bases fit TRBD2. J was trimmed by 7 bases and V by 7 bases; bases with no gene match: 9. Germline lookup yields CDR1 SNHLY and CDR2 FYNNEI. CDR3 length: 14 residues. The CDR3 sequence: CASIRGGRGNEQFF. The CDR3 DNA follows: TGTGCCAGCATCCGGGGGGGCCGGGGGAATGAGCAGTTCTTC.

The gene calls are TRBV28 and TRBJ2-2, with 7 bases matching TRBD2. Germline CDR1 and CDR2: MDHEN and SYDVKM. V was pared by 6 bases and J by 1 base, with 5 bases of the junction left unmatched. This CDR3 contains 15 residues. The CDR3 loop reads CASRTAGVNTGELFF. The CDR3 DNA is TGTGCCAGCAGAACGGCGGGGGTGAACACCGGGGAGCTGTTTTTT.